This TCR beta chain appears in the sequencing data of a study of T cell responses to AZD1222 COVID-19 vaccine. Study as a whole: Some second doses came at about 4 weeks and others at about 12 weeks; these were pooled.

This clone was detected only a few times. What it binds is not known. Clones were sequenced by immunoSEQ multiplex PCR, and TCRdb holds only the in-frame ones, with some missing. This repertoire shows about 130,000 clones, roughly 87% found once; its top ten account for 1.5%. The germline V gene has CDR1 SGHNT and CDR2 YYREEE (reference sequence). V was shortened by 4 bases and J by 10 bases, with 18 bases between the two germline ends. This CDR3 comprises 14 residues. Findings of the study overall: Females made up more of the donors, who were largely white British, and clonal diversity may have come out too low. At study baseline, merely more than 5 AZD1222 recipients were seropositive.

The chain carries TRBV5-4 and TRBJ2-1; D gene uncertain. This TCR was sampled from an adult in good health. The sample in question was peripheral blood, obtained on day 0 of AZD1222 vaccination. The CDR3 is CASSLGPTQPEQFF. Here the CDR3 DNA reads TGTGCCAGCAGCCTTGGCCCGACGCAGCCAGAGCAGTTCTTC.